The 24 T cell receptor beta chains given below trace back to one sample, sequenced in a study of blood T cell repertoires in COVID-19 (dated by TCRdb to the early 2020s). Libraries were prepared through the immunoSEQ multiplex PCR assay. Held by TCRdb, this immuneACCESS table contains in-frame sequences only and omits some clones. Under half of the omission traces to an unresolved V gene where checked; the cause of the rest is unknown. The sample table shows around 300,000 clones, and 88% are seen once. The ten largest make up under 3.5% of the sample. The source material was PBMCs or T cells enriched from blood (not recorded which). The receptors come from a woman aged 45-60 years who had recovered from COVID-19.

The V gene is TRBV25-1, the J gene TRBJ2-3, with 7 bases aligning to TRBD1. V dropped 4 bases and J dropped 4; count of bases not matched to a gene: 8. The CDR3 has 15 amino acids. Germline values: CDR1 MGHDK, CDR2 SYGVNS. CDR3 bases: TGTGCCAGCAGTGGAAGACAGGGTAGCGCAGATACGCAGTATTTT. Translated, it gives CASSGRQGSADTQYF. The entire variable domain, with the rest obtained from reference TRBV25-1 and TRBJ2-3, is as follows: EADIYQTPRYLVIGTGKKITLECSQTMGHDKMYWYQQDPGMELHLIHYSYGVNSTEKGDLSSESTVSRIRTEHFPLTLESARPSHTSQYLCASSGRQGSADTQYFGPGTRLTVL.

This clone was counted only a few times. The genes are TRBV7-3 and TRBJ2-5, with D tentatively TRBD1 (6 bases). Germline lookup yields CDR1 SGHTA and CDR2 FQGTGA. Between the trimmed V and J ends, which lost 5 bases and 5 bases, there was a span of 15 bases. This CDR3 comprises 14 residues. CDR3 nucleotides: TGTGCCAGCAGCCGAAAGGGGGACGGGGAGACCCAGTACTTC. Protein product: CASSRKGDGETQYF.

This clone was seen only a few times. The chain has TRBV28 and TRBJ1-1; the match to TRBD1 covers 8 bases. With V trimmed by 1 base and J by 1 base, 8 bases remained unmatched. Germline loops: CDR1 MDHEN, CDR2 SYDVKM. The CDR3 consists of 17 residues. CDR3 sequence: CASSLFPGTGKNTEAFF. In DNA, the CDR3 is TGTGCCAGCAGTTTATTCCCGGGGACAGGAAAGAACACTGAAGCTTTCTTT.

The chain recombines TRBV6-5 with TRBJ1-3, with D possibly matching TRBD1 (5 bases). This CDR3 region has 14 residues. Germline loops: CDR1 MNHEY, CDR2 SVGAGI. V dropped 5 bases and J dropped 2 bases, with 10 bases sitting between them. CDR3: CASSPQGTGNTIYF. CDR3 bases: TGTGCCAGCAGTCCCCAGGGAACTGGAAACACCATATATTTT.

This clone is a singleton in its sample. The rearrangement links TRBV9 to TRBJ2-3; D is undetermined. V was pared by 2 bases and J by 2 bases, with 3 bases between. Germline loops: CDR1 SGDLS, CDR2 YYNGEE. CDR3 length equals 12 residues. CDR3 sequence: CASSVNTDTQYF. The CDR3 DNA is TGTGCCAGCAGCGTCAACACAGATACGCAGTATTTT. Full variable domain (remainder filled in from reference TRBV9 and TRBJ2-3): DSGVTQTPKHLITATGQRVTLRCSPRSGDLSVYWYQQSLDQGLQFLIQYYNGEERAKGNILERFSAQQFPDLHSELNLSSLELGDSALYFCASSVNTDTQYFGPGTRLTVL.

The J gene is TRBJ1-2, the V gene TRBV7-2; the D is unclear. Trimming cost V 2 bases and J 0 bases, with 10 bases left between them. This CDR3 is 15 amino acids long. Germline lookup yields CDR1 SGHTA and CDR2 FQGNSA. CDR3 nucleotides: TGTGCCAGCAGCTTATTAGCAGAACCTAACTATGGCTACACCTTC. Its translation is CASSLLAEPNYGYTF. Based on the CDR3 plus reference TRBV7-2 and TRBJ1-2, the full variable domain is GAGVSQSPSNKVTEKGKDVELRCDPISGHTALYWYRQSLGQGLEFLIYFQGNSAPDKSGLPSDRFSAERTGGSVSTLTIQRTQQEDSAVYLCASSLLAEPNYGYTFGSGTRLTVV.

The chain employs TRBV6-5 and TRBJ1-6, with D perhaps matching TRBD1 (5 bases). V gave up 2 bases and J gave up 10 bases, with 9 bases separating them. Looked up from germline, CDR1 is MNHEY and CDR2 is SVGAGI. This CDR3 contains 13 residues. CDR3 loop: CASSYQGTSPLHF. In DNA form, the CDR3 reads TGTGCCAGCAGTTACCAGGGCACCTCACCCCTCCACTTT.

J is TRBJ1-2 and V is TRBV5-1; maybe TRBD1 (5 bases). This CDR3 is built from 15 residues. With 0 bases removed from V and 3 bases from J, the gap between germline ends came to 12 bases. The germline CDR1 and CDR2 sequences are SGHRS and YFSETQ. The CDR3 nucleotides read TGCGCCAGCAGCTTGGTATCAATAGGGGACTATGGCTACACCTTC. This codes for CASSLVSIGDYGYTF.

This chain links TRBV5-6 with TRBJ1-1, with D maybe TRBD1 (5 bases). Germline assignment: CDR1 SGHDT and CDR2 YYEEEE. CDR3 size: 16 residues. Trimming pared 0 bases from V and 0 bases from J, leaving 12 bases between. CDR3 sequence: CASSLDIGRVNTEAFF. CDR3 coding DNA: TGTGCCAGCAGCTTGGATATAGGCAGGGTGAACACTGAAGCTTTCTTT.

This rearrangement joins TRBV3-1 (or the pseudogene TRBV3-2) to TRBJ1-4; tentatively, D is TRBD1 (5 bases). The V gene lost 4 bases and the J gene lost 7 bases, with 13 bases spanning the gap. CDR1 and CDR2 from the germline V gene are LGHDT and YNNKEL (reference sequence). The CDR3 consists of 14 residues. The chain's CDR3 is CASSRGGGGEKLFF. DNA for the CDR3: TGTGCCAGCAGCCGCGGGGGAGGCGGTGAAAAACTGTTTTTT.

The chain couples TRBV28 to TRBJ2-1; 9 bases are shared with TRBD1. There are 14 residues in the CDR3. Germline lookup yields CDR1 MDHEN and CDR2 SYDVKM. The V segment lost 3 bases and the J segment 5 bases; nucleotides outside the gene matches: 2. The CDR3: CASSFRDRDNEQFF. CDR3 DNA sequence: TGTGCCAGCAGTTTTCGGGACAGGGACAATGAGCAGTTCTTC.

The chain couples TRBV19 to TRBJ1-2; 9 bases fit TRBD1. The CDR3 has 14 residues. V shed 6 bases, J shed 7 bases, and the junction held 9 bases outside the gene matches. Germline V lookup: CDR1 LNHDA, CDR2 SQIVND (reference sequence). The CDR3 loop reads CASSPRDRVRGYTF. DNA of the CDR3: TGTGCCAGTAGCCCCCGGGACAGGGTTCGTGGCTACACCTTC.

This clone came up a few times. The chain recombines TRBV11-1 with TRBJ2-5, with TRBD1 identical over 7 bases. With 4 bases clipped from V and 3 bases from J, the junction kept 5 bases outside the gene matches. Germline assignment: CDR1 SGHAT and CDR2 FQDESV (reference sequence). The CDR3 runs 14 residues. The CDR3 DNA is TGTGCCAGCAGCTCCCGGGACAGCGAAGAGACCCAGTACTTC. Its protein is CASSSRDSEETQYF. Looking up the rest from reference TRBV11-1 and TRBJ2-5 gives the full variable domain: EAEVAQSPRYKITEKSQAVAFWCDPISGHATLYWYRQILGQGPELLVQFQDESVVDDSQLPKDRFSAERLKGVDSTLKIQPAELGDSAMYLCASSSRDSEETQYFGPGTRLLVL.

This chain uses TRBV5-4 with TRBJ2-5; D call uncertain. This CDR3 comprises 14 residues. The germline CDR1 and CDR2 sequences are SGHNT and YYREEE (reference sequence). V gave up 0 bases and J gave up 0 bases, with 6 bases separating them. CDR3 sequence (DNA): TGTGCCAGCAGCTTGGACAAGTACCAAGAGACCCAGTACTTC. Translation gives CASSLDKYQETQYF.

This sequence joins TRBV18 and TRBJ2-7; the match to TRBD1 covers 10 bases. The CDR3 sequence is 16 residues long. Trimming at V came to 3 bases and at J to 6 bases, leaving 11 bases not matched to a gene. Germline V gives CDR1 KGHSH, CDR2 LQKENI. CDR3 sequence: CASSPQPGQGFLEQYF. In nucleotides, the CDR3 is TGTGCCAGCTCACCTCAACCGGGACAGGGGTTTCTCGAGCAGTACTTC.

The chain links TRBV7-2 to TRBJ2-3; TRBD1 matches 9 bases. CDR3 size: 14 residues. V was pared by 1 base and J by 8 bases, with 4 bases of the junction left unmatched. Germline CDR1 SGHTA, CDR2 FQGNSA. CDR3 DNA sequence: TGTGCCAGCAGCTTAGACAGGGGGCTTCGTACGCAGTATTTT. Protein sequence: CASSLDRGLRTQYF.

The chain employs TRBV30 and TRBJ1-2; 9 bases are a match to TRBD1. The CDR3 totals 12 residues. After removal of 3 bases from V and 5 bases from J, the junction contained 1 base not matched to a gene. CDR1 and CDR2 (germline): GTSNPN, SVGIG (reference sequence). The CDR3 is CAWSGQGYGYTF. CDR3 nucleotide sequence: TGTGCCTGGAGCGGACAGGGGTATGGCTACACCTTC.

This clone came up a few times. The J gene is TRBJ2-3, the V gene TRBV28; D uncertain. The germline V gene has CDR1 MDHEN and CDR2 SYDVKM. The CDR3 length is 14 residues. The V gene lost 7 bases and the J gene lost 5 bases, with 16 bases spanning the gap. The CDR3 DNA is TGTGCCAGCAATACCCCCTCCTCAGGAGATACGCAGTATTTT. The encoded protein is CASNTPSSGDTQYF.

The CDR3 spells CASSDRRISNQPQHF. The DNA of the CDR3 is TGTGCCAGCAGCGACAGACGGATTAGCAATCAGCCCCAGCATTTT. This chain joins TRBV6-5 and TRBJ1-5; tentative D call: TRBD1 (5 bases). The V gene lost 6 bases and the J gene lost 0 bases, with 12 bases spanning the gap. CDR3 size: 15 residues. Germline loops: CDR1 MNHEY, CDR2 SVGAGI.

The chain joins TRBV28 to TRBJ2-1, with 14 nucleotides matching TRBD2. The CDR3 is made up of 17 amino acids. Germline CDR1 MDHEN, CDR2 SYDVKM. J gave up 5 bases and V 6 bases, and 9 bases lay outside the gene matches. The DNA for the CDR3 is TGTGCCAGCAGAGGACTAGCGGGAGGCCTTCTGGACAATGAGCAGTTCTTC. Translation gives CASRGLAGGLLDNEQFF.

The gene calls are TRBV5-1 and TRBJ1-1; D is ambiguous. Deletions cut 0 bases from V and 0 bases from J, with 12 bases between. The CDR3 loop spans 16 amino acids. Per the germline V gene, CDR1 is SGHRS and CDR2 is YFSETQ. The DNA of the CDR3 is TGCGCCAGCAGCTTGGATTCGCCCACGGTGAACACTGAAGCTTTCTTT. It codes for CASSLDSPTVNTEAFF.

The V gene is TRBV7-9, the J gene TRBJ2-1; TRBD2 aligns across 12 bases. Germline lookup yields CDR1 SEHNR and CDR2 FQNEAQ (reference sequence). The V and J ends lost 1 base and 7 bases, in that order; junction bases with no gene match: 5. There are 16 residues in the CDR3. CDR3 residues: CASSLGGLAGLNEQFF. The CDR3 region has the DNA TGTGCCAGCAGCTTAGGGGGACTAGCGGGCCTTAATGAGCAGTTCTTC.

The V gene is TRBV18, the J gene TRBJ2-1; D possibly corresponds to TRBD2 (6 bases). Per the germline V gene, CDR1 is KGHSH and CDR2 is LQKENI. This CDR3 is 12 amino acids long. Trimming took off 6 bases at V and 6 bases at J, with 9 bases between the two ends. The CDR3 sequence: CASSPTSNEQFF. The CDR3 nucleotides read TGTGCCAGCTCGCCGACTAGCAATGAGCAGTTCTTC.

The chain is built from TRBV30 and TRBJ1-2, with a tentative D call TRBD1 (5 bases). V was shortened by 2 bases and J by 8 bases, with 15 bases between the two germline ends. Germline CDR1 reads GTSNPN; CDR2 reads SVGIG (reference sequence). This CDR3 contains 13 residues. CDR3 amino acids: CAWSFLGGGGYTF. As DNA, the CDR3 is TGTGCCTGGAGTTTCTTGGGGGGTGGAGGCTACACCTTC.